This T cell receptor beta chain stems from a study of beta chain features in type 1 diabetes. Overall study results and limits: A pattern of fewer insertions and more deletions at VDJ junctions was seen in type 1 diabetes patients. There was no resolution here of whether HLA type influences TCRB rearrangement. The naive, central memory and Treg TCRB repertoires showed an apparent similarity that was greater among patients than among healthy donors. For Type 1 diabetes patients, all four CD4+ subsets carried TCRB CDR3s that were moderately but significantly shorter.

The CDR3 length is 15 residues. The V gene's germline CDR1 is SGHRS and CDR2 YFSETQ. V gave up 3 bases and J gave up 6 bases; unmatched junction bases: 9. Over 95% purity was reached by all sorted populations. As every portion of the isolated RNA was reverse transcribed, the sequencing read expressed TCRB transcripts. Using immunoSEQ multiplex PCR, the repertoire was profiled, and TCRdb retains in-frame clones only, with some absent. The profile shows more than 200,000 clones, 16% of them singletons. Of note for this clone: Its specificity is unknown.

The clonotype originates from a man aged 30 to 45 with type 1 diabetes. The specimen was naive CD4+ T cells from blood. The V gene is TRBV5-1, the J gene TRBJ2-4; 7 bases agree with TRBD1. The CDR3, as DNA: TGCGCCAGCAGCTCGCCACAGGGGAATGTAAACATTCAGTACTTC. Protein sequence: CASSSPQGNVNIQYF. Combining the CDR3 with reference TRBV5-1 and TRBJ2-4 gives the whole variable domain KAGVTQTPRYLIKTRGQQVTLSCSPISGHRSVSWYQQTPGQGLQFLFEYFSETQRNKGNFPGRFSGRQFSNSRSEMNVSTLELGDSALYLCASSSPQGNVNIQYFGAGTRLSVL.